Given below is one T cell receptor beta chain in context. Its target is unknown. Generation of TCR cDNA used 5'RACE template switching (which added a universal primer site and UMIs). TCRdb used MiXCR to reprocess the 5' RACE reads, holding one entry per CDR3 protein. The profile shows about 350,000 distinct CDR3 sequences, roughly 4.3% of them singletons. This record comes from a study of T cells after yellow fever vaccination. The wider study: For low cell numbers, libraries were made with SMART-Seq v4 Ultra Low Input. General study points: The study noted that FACS-sorted repertoires could contain abundant clonotypes contaminating from the bulk population. Shared CD4/CD8 clonotypes were a small share, likely from convergent recombination.

V lost 5 bases, J lost 7 bases, and 17 bases lay in between. This CDR3 is 14 amino acids long. Germline V gene data show CDR1 as SGHTA and CDR2 as FQGNSA. J is TRBJ1-2 and V is TRBV7-2; D is perhaps TRBD1 (5 bases). The source is a man between 18 and 35 years old who received the YFV17D yellow fever vaccine. Here the sequenced sample was PBMCs, taken 5 days after the yellow fever booster vaccination. In DNA form, the CDR3 reads TGTGCCAGCAGCCTCGGGACCGGCCCTCCTGGCTACACCTTC. Protein: CASSLGTGPPGYTF.